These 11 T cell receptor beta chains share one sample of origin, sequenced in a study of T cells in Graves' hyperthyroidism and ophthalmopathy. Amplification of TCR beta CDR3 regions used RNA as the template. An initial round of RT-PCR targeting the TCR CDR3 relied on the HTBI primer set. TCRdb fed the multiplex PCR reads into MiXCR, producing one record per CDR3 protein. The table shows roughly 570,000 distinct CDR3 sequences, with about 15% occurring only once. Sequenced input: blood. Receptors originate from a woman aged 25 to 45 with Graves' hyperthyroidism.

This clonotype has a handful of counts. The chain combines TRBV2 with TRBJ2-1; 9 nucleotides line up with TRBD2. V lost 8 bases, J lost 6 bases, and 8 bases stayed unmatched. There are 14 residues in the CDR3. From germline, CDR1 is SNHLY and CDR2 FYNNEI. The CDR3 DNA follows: TGTGCCAGCGGGCGACTAGCGGAACTCAATGAGCAGTTCTTC. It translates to CASGRLAELNEQFF.

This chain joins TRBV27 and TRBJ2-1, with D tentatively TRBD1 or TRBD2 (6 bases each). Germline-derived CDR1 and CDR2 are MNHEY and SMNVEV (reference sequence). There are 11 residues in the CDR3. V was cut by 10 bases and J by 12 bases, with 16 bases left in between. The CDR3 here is CATHRGAGQFF. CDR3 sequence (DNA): TGTGCCACCCATAGGGGGGCAGGGCAGTTCTTC.

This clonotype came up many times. The CDR3 nucleotides are TGCAGTGCTACGGAAGAGACCCAGTACTTC. It codes for CSATEETQYF. The rearrangement uses TRBV20-1 and TRBJ2-5, with unresolved D. CDR3 length: 10 residues. Germline V CDR1 and CDR2: DFQATT, SNEGSKA (reference sequence). Trimming cost V 4 bases and J 3 bases, with 3 bases left between them.

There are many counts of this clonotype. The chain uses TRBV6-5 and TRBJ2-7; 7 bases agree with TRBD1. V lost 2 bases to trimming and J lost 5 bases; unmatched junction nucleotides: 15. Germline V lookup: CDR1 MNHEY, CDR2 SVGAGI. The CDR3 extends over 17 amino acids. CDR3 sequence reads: CASSYLTRQGRVDEQYF. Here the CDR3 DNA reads TGTGCCAGCAGTTACCTAACCAGACAGGGTAGGGTTGACGAGCAGTACTTC.

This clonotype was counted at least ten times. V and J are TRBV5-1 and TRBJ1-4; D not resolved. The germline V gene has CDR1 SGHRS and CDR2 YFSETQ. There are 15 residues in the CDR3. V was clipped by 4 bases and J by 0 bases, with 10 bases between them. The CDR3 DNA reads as TGCGCCAGCAGCCCGACGGCGGCAACTAATGAAAAACTGTTTTTT. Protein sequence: CASSPTAATNEKLFF.

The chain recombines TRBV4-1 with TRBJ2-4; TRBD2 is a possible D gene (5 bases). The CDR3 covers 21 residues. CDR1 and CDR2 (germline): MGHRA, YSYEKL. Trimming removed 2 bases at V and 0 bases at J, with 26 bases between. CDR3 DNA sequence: TGCGCCAGCAGCCAATACGCGGGCCCGCCCCCCGGCTCACTAGCCAAAAACATTCAGTACTTC. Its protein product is CASSQYAGPPPGSLAKNIQYF.

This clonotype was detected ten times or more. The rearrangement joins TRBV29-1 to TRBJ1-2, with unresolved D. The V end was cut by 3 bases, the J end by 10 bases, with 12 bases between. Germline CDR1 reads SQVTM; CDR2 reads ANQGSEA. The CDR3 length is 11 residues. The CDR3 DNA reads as TGCAGCGTTGAGGGGAGGGAGATCTACACCTTC. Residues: CSVEGREIYTF.

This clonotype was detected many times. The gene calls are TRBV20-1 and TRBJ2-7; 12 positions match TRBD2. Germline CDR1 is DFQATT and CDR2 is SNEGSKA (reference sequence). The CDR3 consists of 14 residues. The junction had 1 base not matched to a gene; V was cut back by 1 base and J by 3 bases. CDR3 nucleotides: TGCAGTGCTAGAGGGACTAGCGGGATCTACGAGCAGTACTTC. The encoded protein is CSARGTSGIYEQYF.

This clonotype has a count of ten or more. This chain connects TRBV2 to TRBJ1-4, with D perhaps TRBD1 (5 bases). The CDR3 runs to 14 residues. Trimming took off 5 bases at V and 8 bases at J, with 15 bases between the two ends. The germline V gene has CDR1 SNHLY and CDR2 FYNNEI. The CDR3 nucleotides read TGTGCCAGCAGTCCCCGGGGGGATACCGAAAAACTGTTTTTT. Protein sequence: CASSPRGDTEKLFF. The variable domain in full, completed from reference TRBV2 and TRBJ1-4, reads EPEVTQTPSHQVTQMGQEVILRCVPISNHLYFYWYRQILGQKVEFLVSFYNNEISEKSEIFDDQFSVERPDGSNFTLKIRSTKLEDSAMYFCASSPRGDTEKLFFGSGTQLSVL.

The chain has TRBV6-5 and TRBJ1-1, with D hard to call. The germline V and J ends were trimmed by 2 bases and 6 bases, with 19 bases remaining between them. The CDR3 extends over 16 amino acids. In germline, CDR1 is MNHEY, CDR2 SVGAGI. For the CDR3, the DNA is TGTGCCAGCAGTTACCATGATTTTTCCCCACACTCTGAAGCTTTCTTT. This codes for CASSYHDFSPHSEAFF.

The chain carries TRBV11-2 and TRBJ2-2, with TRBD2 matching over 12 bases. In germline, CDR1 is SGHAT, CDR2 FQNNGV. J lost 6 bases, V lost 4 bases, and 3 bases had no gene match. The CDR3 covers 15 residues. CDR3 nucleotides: TGTGCCAGCAGCTACCTAGCGGGAGGGCCCGGGGAGCTGTTTTTT. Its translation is CASSYLAGGPGELFF.